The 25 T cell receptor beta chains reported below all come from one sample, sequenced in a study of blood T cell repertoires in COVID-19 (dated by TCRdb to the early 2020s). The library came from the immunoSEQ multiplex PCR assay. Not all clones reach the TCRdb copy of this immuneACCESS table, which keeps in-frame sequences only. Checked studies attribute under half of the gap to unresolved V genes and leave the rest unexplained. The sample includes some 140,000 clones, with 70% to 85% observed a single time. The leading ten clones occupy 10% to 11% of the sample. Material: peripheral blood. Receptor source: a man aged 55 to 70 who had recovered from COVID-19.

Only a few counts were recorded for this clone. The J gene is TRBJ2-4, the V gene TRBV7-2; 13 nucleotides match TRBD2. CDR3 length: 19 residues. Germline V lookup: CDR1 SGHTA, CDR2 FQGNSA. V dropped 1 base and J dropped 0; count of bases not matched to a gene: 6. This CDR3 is CASSLELAGGRGAKNIQYF. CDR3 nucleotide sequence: TGTGCCAGCAGCTTAGAACTAGCGGGGGGGCGTGGAGCCAAAAACATTCAGTACTTC.

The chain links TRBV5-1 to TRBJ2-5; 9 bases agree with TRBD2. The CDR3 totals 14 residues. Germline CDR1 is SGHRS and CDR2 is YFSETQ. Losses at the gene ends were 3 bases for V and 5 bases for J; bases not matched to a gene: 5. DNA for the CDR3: TGCGCCAGCAGCTCGAGCGGGAGGATGGAGACCCAGTACTTC. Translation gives CASSSSGRMETQYF.

CDR3 amino acids: CASSTPGEARGQPQHF. The CDR3 coding sequence is TGTGCCAGTAGCACACCTGGGGAGGCCCGGGGACAGCCCCAGCATTTT. The V and J genes are TRBV19 and TRBJ1-5; D remains unclear. The germline V and J ends were trimmed by 6 bases and 7 bases, with 22 bases remaining between them. Germline V CDR1 and CDR2: LNHDA, SQIVND (reference sequence). The CDR3 totals 16 residues.

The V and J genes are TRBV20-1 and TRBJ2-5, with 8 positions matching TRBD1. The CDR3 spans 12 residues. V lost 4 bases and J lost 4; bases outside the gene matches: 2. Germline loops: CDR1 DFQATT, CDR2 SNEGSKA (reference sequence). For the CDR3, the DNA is TGCAGTGCTACTGACAGGGGAGAGACCCAGTACTTC. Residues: CSATDRGETQYF.

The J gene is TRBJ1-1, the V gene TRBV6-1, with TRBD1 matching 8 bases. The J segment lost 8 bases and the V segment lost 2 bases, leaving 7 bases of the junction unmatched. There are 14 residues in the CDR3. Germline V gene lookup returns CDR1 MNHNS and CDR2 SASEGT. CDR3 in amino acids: CASSERERQGEAFF. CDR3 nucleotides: TGTGCCAGCAGTGAAAGGGAGAGACAGGGGGAAGCTTTCTTT.

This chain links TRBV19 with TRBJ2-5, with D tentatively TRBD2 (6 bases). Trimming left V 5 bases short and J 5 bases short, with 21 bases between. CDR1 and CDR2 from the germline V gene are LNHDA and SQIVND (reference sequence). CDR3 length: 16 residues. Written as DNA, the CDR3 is TGTGCCAGTAGTGCCCGACACCACCCCGCGGGGGAGACCCAGTACTTC. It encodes CASSARHHPAGETQYF.

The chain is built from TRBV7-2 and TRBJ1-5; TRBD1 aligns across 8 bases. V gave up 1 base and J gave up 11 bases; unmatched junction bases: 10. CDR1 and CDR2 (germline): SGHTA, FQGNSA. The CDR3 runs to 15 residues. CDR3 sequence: CASSLEGQVSTAQHF. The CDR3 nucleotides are TGTGCCAGCAGCTTAGAGGGACAGGTATCCACCGCCCAGCATTTT.

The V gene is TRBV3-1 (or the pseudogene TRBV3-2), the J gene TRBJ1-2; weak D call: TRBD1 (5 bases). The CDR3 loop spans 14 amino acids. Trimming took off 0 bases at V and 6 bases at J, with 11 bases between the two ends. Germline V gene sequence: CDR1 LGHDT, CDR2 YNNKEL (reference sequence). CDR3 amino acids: CASSQDQGADGYTF. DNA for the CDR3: TGTGCCAGCAGCCAAGATCAAGGGGCGGATGGCTACACCTTC.

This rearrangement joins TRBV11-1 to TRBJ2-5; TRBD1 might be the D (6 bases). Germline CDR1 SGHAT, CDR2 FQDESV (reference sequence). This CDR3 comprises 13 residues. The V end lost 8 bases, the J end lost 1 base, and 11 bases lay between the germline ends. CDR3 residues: CASGRDIQETQYF. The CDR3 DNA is TGTGCCAGCGGTAGGGACATCCAAGAGACCCAGTACTTC.

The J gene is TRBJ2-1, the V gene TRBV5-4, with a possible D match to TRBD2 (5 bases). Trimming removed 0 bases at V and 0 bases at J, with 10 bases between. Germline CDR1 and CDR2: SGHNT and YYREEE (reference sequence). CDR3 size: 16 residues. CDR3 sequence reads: CASSLGGGSSYNEQFF. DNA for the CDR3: TGTGCCAGCAGCTTGGGAGGAGGCAGCTCCTACAATGAGCAGTTCTTC.

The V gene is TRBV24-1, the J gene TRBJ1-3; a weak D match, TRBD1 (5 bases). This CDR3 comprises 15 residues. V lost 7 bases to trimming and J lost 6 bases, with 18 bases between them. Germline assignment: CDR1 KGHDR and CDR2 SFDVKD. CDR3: CATRSGTGGENTIYF. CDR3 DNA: TGTGCCACCAGGAGCGGGACCGGAGGGGAAAACACCATATATTTT.

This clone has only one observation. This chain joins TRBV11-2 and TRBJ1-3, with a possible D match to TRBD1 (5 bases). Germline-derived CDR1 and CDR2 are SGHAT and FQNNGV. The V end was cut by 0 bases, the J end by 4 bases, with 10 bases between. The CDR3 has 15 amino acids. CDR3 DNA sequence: TGTGCCAGCAGCTTAGACCCTGGGGGGGGAAACACCATATATTTT. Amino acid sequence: CASSLDPGGGNTIYF.

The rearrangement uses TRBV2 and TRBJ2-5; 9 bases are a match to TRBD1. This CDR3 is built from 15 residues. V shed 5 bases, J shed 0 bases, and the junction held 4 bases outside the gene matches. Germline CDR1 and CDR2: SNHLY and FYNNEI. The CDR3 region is CASSRDRGNQETQYF. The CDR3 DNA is TGTGCCAGCAGTCGAGACAGGGGGAACCAAGAGACCCAGTACTTC.

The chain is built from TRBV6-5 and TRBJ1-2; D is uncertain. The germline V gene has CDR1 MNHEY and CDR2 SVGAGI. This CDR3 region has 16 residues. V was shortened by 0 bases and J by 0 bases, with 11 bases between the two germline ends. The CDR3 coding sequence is TGTGCCAGCAGTTACTCGCGCGAACTCGCTAACTATGGCTACACCTTC. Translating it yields CASSYSRELANYGYTF.

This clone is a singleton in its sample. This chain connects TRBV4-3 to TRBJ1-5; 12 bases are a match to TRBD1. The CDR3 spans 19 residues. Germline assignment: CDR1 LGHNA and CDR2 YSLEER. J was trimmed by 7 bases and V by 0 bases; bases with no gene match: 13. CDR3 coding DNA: TGCGCCAGCAGCCAAGATTCCCGGGACAGGGGGCGTGCAAACCAGCCCCAGCATTTT. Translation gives CASSQDSRDRGRANQPQHF.

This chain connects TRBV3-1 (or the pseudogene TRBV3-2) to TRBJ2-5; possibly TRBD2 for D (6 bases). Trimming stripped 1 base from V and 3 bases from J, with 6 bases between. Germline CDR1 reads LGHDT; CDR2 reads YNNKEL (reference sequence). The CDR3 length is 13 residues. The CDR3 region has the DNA TGTGCCAGCAGCCAAGGGACTAAAGAGACCCAGTACTTC. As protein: CASSQGTKETQYF.

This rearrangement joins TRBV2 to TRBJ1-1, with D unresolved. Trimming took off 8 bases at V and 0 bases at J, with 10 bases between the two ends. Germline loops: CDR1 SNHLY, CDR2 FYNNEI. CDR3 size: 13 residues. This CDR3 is CASLAQLNTEAFF. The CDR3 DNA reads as TGTGCCAGCCTGGCACAGTTGAACACTGAAGCTTTCTTT.

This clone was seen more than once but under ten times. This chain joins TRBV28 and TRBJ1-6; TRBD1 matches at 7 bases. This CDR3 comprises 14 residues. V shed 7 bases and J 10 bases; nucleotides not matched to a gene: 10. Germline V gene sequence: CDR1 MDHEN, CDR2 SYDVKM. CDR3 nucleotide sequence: TGTGCCAGCACCGCCGGGACAGCGATCTCACCCCTCCACTTT. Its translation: CASTAGTAISPLHF.

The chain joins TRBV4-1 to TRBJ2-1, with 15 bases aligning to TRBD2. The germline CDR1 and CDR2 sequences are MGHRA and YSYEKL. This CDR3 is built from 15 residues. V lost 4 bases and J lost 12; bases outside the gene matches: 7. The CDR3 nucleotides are TGCGCCAGCAGCCCCCCGGGACTAGCGGGAGGAGGGCAGTTCTTC. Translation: CASSPPGLAGGGQFF.

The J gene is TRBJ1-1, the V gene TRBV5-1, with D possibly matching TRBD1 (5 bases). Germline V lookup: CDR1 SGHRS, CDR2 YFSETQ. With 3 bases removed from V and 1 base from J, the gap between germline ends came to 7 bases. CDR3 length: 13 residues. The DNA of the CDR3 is TGCGCCAGCAGCTCCCAGGGGAACACTGAAGCTTTCTTT. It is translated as CASSSQGNTEAFF.

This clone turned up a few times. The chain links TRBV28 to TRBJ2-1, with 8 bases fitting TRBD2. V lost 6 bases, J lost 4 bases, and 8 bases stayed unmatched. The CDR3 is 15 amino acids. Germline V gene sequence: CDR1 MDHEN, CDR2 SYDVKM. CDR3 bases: TGTGCCAGCAGGCAAGCGGGAGTGTCGTACAATGAGCAGTTCTTC. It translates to CASRQAGVSYNEQFF.

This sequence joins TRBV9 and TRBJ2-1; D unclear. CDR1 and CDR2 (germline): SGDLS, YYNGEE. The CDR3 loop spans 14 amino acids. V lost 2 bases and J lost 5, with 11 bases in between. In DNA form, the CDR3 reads TGTGCCAGCAGCGTCGGGTCCTTAAACAATGAGCAGTTCTTC. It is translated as CASSVGSLNNEQFF.

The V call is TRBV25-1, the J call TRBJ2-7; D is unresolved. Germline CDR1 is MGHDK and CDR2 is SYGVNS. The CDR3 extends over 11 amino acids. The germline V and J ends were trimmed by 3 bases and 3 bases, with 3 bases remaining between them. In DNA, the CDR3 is TGTGCCAGCAGTGATAGCTACGAGCAGTACTTC. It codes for CASSDSYEQYF.

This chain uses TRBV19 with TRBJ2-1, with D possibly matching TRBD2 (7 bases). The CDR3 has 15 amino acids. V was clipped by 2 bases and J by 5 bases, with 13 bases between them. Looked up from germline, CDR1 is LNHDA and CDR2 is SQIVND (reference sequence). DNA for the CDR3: TGTGCCAGTAGTATAAGGAGGGGGGGAAACAATGAGCAGTTCTTC. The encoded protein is CASSIRRGGNNEQFF.

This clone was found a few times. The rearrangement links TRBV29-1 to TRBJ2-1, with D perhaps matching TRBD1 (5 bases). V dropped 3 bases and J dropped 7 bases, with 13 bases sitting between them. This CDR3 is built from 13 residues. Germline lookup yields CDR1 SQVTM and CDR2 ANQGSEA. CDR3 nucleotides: TGCAGCGTTGATACAAGGGGCGTGAATGAGCAGTTCTTC. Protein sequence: CSVDTRGVNEQFF.